This note documents a single T cell receptor beta chain sequence. V trimming: 1 base; J trimming: 8 bases; junction bases outside the gene matches: 6. The CDR3 runs 14 residues. The germline gives CDR1 MNHEY, CDR2 SVGAGI. TCRdb keeps only in-frame clones here, not all; method: immunoSEQ multiplex PCR. The table lists approximately 70,000 clones, 94% of them singletons. These data originate in a study of T cell changes during pregnancy in multiple sclerosis. The source material was CD4+ T cells from peripheral blood mononuclear cells, sampled after pregnancy. This chain uses TRBV6-5 with TRBJ1-2, with TRBD1 matching 8 bases. The sequence was obtained from a female donor with multiple sclerosis, enrolled in a pregnancy study. CDR3 DNA sequence: TGTGCCAGCAGTTACTATCAGGGGGCGCGAGGCTACACCTTC. Translation: CASSYYQGARGYTF.